The next 26 T cell receptor beta chains were all read from a single sample in a study of blood T cell repertoires in COVID-19. TCRdb keeps only in-frame clones here, not all; method: immunoSEQ multiplex PCR. The data show over 9,000 clones, 80% seen once. The specimen sequenced was peripheral blood. The receptors derive from an older man with active COVID-19.

As regards this clone: At one end the junction does not follow the germline gene, possibly because of a read error. This chain uses TRBV18 with TRBJ2-5, with a possible D match to TRBD1 (5 bases). Germline V gene data show CDR1 as KGHSH and CDR2 as LQKENI. This CDR3 comprises 12 residues. The CDR3 coding sequence is TGTGCCAGCTCACCGGTAGAAGACAGCGTAGACTTC. Translated: CASSPVEDSVDF. The full variable domain, with the rest looked up from reference TRBV18 and TRBJ2-5, is NAGVMQNPRHLVRRRGQEARLRCSPMKGHSHVYWYRQLPEEGLKFMVYLQKENIIDESGMPKERFSAEFPKEGPSILRIQQVVRGDSAAYFCASSPVEDSVDFGPGTRLLVL.

This chain connects TRBV5-6 to TRBJ1-5; TRBD1 might be the D (6 bases). CDR3 length: 15 residues. Germline V gene lookup returns CDR1 SGHDT and CDR2 YYEEEE. V was clipped by 2 bases and J by 2 bases, with 11 bases between them. Written as DNA, the CDR3 is TGTGCCAGCAGCTTCAGGGGATGGGGCAATCAGCCCCAGCATTTT. Translating it yields CASSFRGWGNQPQHF.

The genes are TRBV2 and TRBJ2-3; D uncertain. The length of the CDR3 is 13 residues. V was shortened by 5 bases and J by 3 bases, with 9 bases between the two germline ends. Germline CDR1 SNHLY, CDR2 FYNNEI. CDR3 sequence reads: CASSPRLTDTQYF. As DNA, the CDR3 is TGTGCCAGCAGTCCACGACTTACAGATACGCAGTATTTT.

The chain has TRBV28 and TRBJ2-6; D call uncertain. V lost 6 bases and J lost 0, with 6 bases in between. CDR1 MDHEN and CDR2 SYDVKM come from the germline V gene. The CDR3 has 14 residues. The CDR3 DNA follows: TGTGCCAGCAGCGTAGTCTCTGGGGCCAACGTCCTGACTTTC. Translating gives CASSVVSGANVLTF.

The V call is TRBV4-2, the J call TRBJ1-3, with no clear D. Germline assignment: CDR1 LGHNA and CDR2 YNFKEQ. Trimming left V 2 bases short and J 7 bases short, with 9 bases between. The CDR3 contains 13 residues. The CDR3, as DNA: TGTGCCAGCAGCCAACCTTCGGGGAACACCATATATTTT. Encoded protein: CASSQPSGNTIYF.

The chain recombines TRBV20-1 with TRBJ1-1, with a possible D match to TRBD1 (5 bases). This CDR3 region has 13 residues. V lost 3 bases to trimming and J lost 7 bases, with 15 bases between them. Germline lookup yields CDR1 DFQATT and CDR2 SNEGSKA (reference sequence). CDR3 in DNA: TGCAGTGCTAGTAAGGACACGGCTGGTGAAGCTTTCTTT. Translating it yields CSASKDTAGEAFF.

The J gene is TRBJ2-3, the V gene TRBV24-1, with 10 bases lining up with TRBD1. V lost 9 bases to trimming and J lost 6 bases; unmatched junction nucleotides: 11. The CDR3 loop spans 15 amino acids. Germline CDR1 is KGHDR and CDR2 is SFDVKD. This CDR3 is CATLTGQGGLDTQYF. The CDR3, as DNA: TGTGCCACCCTTACCGGACAGGGGGGTCTGGATACGCAGTATTTT.

The chain links TRBV11-2 to TRBJ2-1, with TRBD2 identical over 10 bases. The length of the CDR3 is 16 residues. Unmatched junction bases numbered 8, after V lost 3 bases and J lost 6 bases. Germline V gives CDR1 SGHAT, CDR2 FQNNGV. The CDR3 DNA follows: TGTGCCAGCAGCTTTGGCAGCGGGAGGGCGGCCAATGAGCAGTTCTTC. Translation gives CASSFGSGRAANEQFF.

The table lists this clone with a count of one. V usage is TRBV7-2 and J usage is TRBJ2-3, with D possibly matching TRBD1 (5 bases). CDR1 and CDR2 (germline): SGHTA, FQGNSA. The CDR3 is made up of 13 amino acids. Trimming pared 1 base from V and 3 bases from J, leaving 5 bases between. The CDR3 DNA reads TGTGCCAGCAGCTTAGACAGGACAGATACGCAGTATTTT. Its protein is CASSLDRTDTQYF.

J is TRBJ2-3 and V is TRBV9; tentatively, D is TRBD2 (6 bases). Germline-derived CDR1 and CDR2 are SGDLS and YYNGEE. Trimming pared 4 bases from V and 1 base from J, leaving 16 bases between. This CDR3 has 16 residues. CDR3: CASSPAGSIGTDTQYF. The CDR3 DNA reads TGTGCCAGCAGCCCCGCCGGGAGTATAGGCACAGATACGCAGTATTTT.

The chain links TRBV10-3 to TRBJ1-1, with TRBD1 as a possible D gene (6 bases). V was shortened by 7 bases and J by 3 bases, with 12 bases between the two germline ends. This CDR3 spans 13 amino acids. Germline V gives CDR1 ENHRY, CDR2 SYGVKD. CDR3 region: CAINGQQDTEAFF. The CDR3 DNA reads as TGTGCCATCAATGGACAGCAGGACACTGAAGCTTTCTTT.

This clone was seen once. The V and J genes are TRBV27 and TRBJ2-2; D uncertain. The CDR3 covers 17 residues. Per germline, CDR1 MNHEY and CDR2 SMNVEV (reference sequence). V dropped 5 bases and J dropped 1 base, with 17 bases sitting between them. CDR3 region: CASSPLGLRMNTGELFF. Here the CDR3 DNA reads TGTGCCAGCAGTCCTCTAGGTTTGCGGATGAACACCGGGGAGCTGTTTTTT.

V gene TRBV9 combines with J gene TRBJ1-4; D unresolved. This CDR3 has 16 residues. Germline V gene lookup returns CDR1 SGDLS and CDR2 YYNGEE. V was cut by 3 bases and J by 6 bases, with 18 bases left in between. The CDR3 is CASSAFQGTGDEKLFF. CDR3 bases: TGTGCCAGCAGCGCATTTCAAGGTACGGGTGATGAAAAACTGTTTTTT.

The gene calls are TRBV15 and TRBJ1-4, with unresolved D. V lost 3 bases and J lost 0, with 17 bases in between. Germline lookup yields CDR1 LNHNV and CDR2 YYDKDF (reference sequence). The CDR3 extends over 18 amino acids. The CDR3 loop is CATSSPTSGGATNEKLFF. The DNA for the CDR3 is TGTGCCACCAGCAGCCCCACCTCCGGCGGTGCAACTAATGAAAAACTGTTTTTT.

With respect to this clone: Other DNA sequences in this sample translate to the same CDR3. The rearrangement links TRBV7-9 to TRBJ1-1; no clear D gene. CDR1 SEHNR and CDR2 FQNEAQ come from the germline V gene (reference sequence). The germline V and J ends were trimmed by 6 bases and 7 bases, with 15 bases remaining between them. The CDR3 loop spans 13 amino acids. The CDR3 protein is CASRLRGSGEAFF. Here the CDR3 DNA reads TGTGCCAGCAGACTTAGAGGGAGCGGTGAAGCTTTCTTT.

This chain connects TRBV7-3 to TRBJ2-5; tentatively, D is TRBD2 (6 bases). Germline V CDR1 and CDR2: SGHTA, FQGTGA. The CDR3 sequence is 14 residues long. Trimming stripped 5 bases from V and 5 bases from J, with 15 bases between. CDR3 nucleotide sequence: TGTGCCAGCAGCCCGGCCGGGAGCGCGGAGACCCAGTACTTC. Translation: CASSPAGSAETQYF.

This clone appeared once. This chain uses TRBV6-5 with TRBJ2-4, with D perhaps TRBD1 (6 bases). The CDR3 sequence is 13 residues long. The ends were cut back, 8 bases at V and 5 bases at J, with 13 bases in the middle. Germline CDR1 and CDR2: MNHEY and SVGAGI. CDR3 DNA: TGTGCCAGCGAAACAGGGTTCCAAAACATTCAGTACTTC. Translating it yields CASETGFQNIQYF.

This clone was seen once. The V call is TRBV5-1, the J call TRBJ1-5; D is unclear. The CDR3 has 14 amino acids. Trimming pared 0 bases from V and 4 bases from J, leaving 8 bases between. CDR1 and CDR2 from the germline V gene are SGHRS and YFSETQ. The CDR3 spells CASSLDRTNQPQHF. The CDR3 DNA is TGCGCCAGCAGCTTGGATAGAACTAATCAGCCCCAGCATTTT.

The chain employs TRBV30 and TRBJ1-6; a possible D gene is TRBD1 (5 bases). Per germline, CDR1 GTSNPN and CDR2 SVGIG (reference sequence). Between the trimmed V and J ends, which lost 3 bases and 7 bases, there was a span of 16 bases. The CDR3 covers 15 residues. The CDR3 region is CAWRFRTRFNSPLHF. In DNA, the CDR3 is TGTGCCTGGAGGTTCCGGACAAGGTTCAATTCACCCCTCCACTTT.

The chain uses TRBV6-5 and TRBJ2-7; 7 nucleotides align to TRBD1. The germline V gene has CDR1 MNHEY and CDR2 SVGAGI. This CDR3 has 14 amino acids. V shed 0 bases and J 6 bases; nucleotides not matched to a gene: 5. The CDR3 DNA follows: TGTGCCAGCAGTTACTCGAGGGGGCGCGGCGAGCAGTACTTC. Translation: CASSYSRGRGEQYF.

This sequence joins TRBV29-1 and TRBJ2-7, with 8 nucleotides matching TRBD2. CDR1 and CDR2 (germline): SQVTM, ANQGSEA. J lost 2 bases, V lost 5 bases, and 2 bases had no gene match. CDR3 size: 12 residues. CDR3 DNA: TGCAGCGTTAGCGGGGGAACCTACGAGCAGTACTTC. Translated: CSVSGGTYEQYF.

V gene TRBV9 combines with J gene TRBJ2-5; 8 bases match TRBD2. CDR1 is SGDLS and CDR2 is YYNGEE in the germline V gene. V lost 0 bases and J lost 5; bases outside the gene matches: 6. The CDR3 length is 15 residues. CDR3 residues: CASSVEDGTRETQYF. The CDR3 DNA is TGTGCCAGCAGCGTAGAGGACGGGACTAGGGAGACCCAGTACTTC.

J is TRBJ2-3 and V is TRBV19; 7 bases line up with TRBD2. This CDR3 has 14 residues. CDR1 is LNHDA and CDR2 is SQIVND in the germline V gene (reference sequence). V dropped 5 bases and J dropped 4; count of bases not matched to a gene: 6. The CDR3 is CASSSSGIADTQYF. The CDR3 DNA sequence: TGTGCCAGTAGTTCCAGCGGGATCGCAGATACGCAGTATTTT.

This rearrangement joins TRBV6-5 to TRBJ1-5; possibly TRBD1 for D (6 bases). V was shortened by 7 bases and J by 3 bases, with 16 bases between the two germline ends. Germline loops: CDR1 MNHEY, CDR2 SVGAGI. The CDR3 contains 15 residues. The CDR3 is CASNQDRFANQPQHF. CDR3 nucleotides: TGTGCCAGCAACCAAGACAGGTTCGCCAATCAGCCCCAGCATTTT.

The rearrangement uses TRBV7-8 and TRBJ2-2; weak D call: TRBD2 (6 bases). The CDR3 has 14 residues. V gave up 4 bases and J gave up 3 bases, with 9 bases separating them. The germline V gene has CDR1 SGHVS and CDR2 FQNEAQ. Written as DNA, the CDR3 is TGTGCCAGCAGCTCCGGGAGCCACACCGGGGAGCTGTTTTTT. Translated, it gives CASSSGSHTGELFF. The full variable domain, completed using reference TRBV7-8 and TRBJ2-2, is GAGVSQSPRYKVAKRGQDVALRCDPISGHVSLFWYQQALGQGPEFLTYFQNEAQLDKSGLPSDRFFAERPEGSVSTLKIQRTQQEDSAVYLCASSSGSHTGELFFGEGSRLTVL.

This clone was observed once. The chain carries TRBV20-1 and TRBJ2-3; D is unresolved. Looked up from germline, CDR1 is DFQATT and CDR2 is SNEGSKA (reference sequence). There are 10 residues in the CDR3. The V end was cut by 8 bases, the J end by 6 bases, with 9 bases between. In DNA form, the CDR3 reads TGCAGTCTCGGGTTGGATACGCAGTATTTT. It specifies CSLGLDTQYF.